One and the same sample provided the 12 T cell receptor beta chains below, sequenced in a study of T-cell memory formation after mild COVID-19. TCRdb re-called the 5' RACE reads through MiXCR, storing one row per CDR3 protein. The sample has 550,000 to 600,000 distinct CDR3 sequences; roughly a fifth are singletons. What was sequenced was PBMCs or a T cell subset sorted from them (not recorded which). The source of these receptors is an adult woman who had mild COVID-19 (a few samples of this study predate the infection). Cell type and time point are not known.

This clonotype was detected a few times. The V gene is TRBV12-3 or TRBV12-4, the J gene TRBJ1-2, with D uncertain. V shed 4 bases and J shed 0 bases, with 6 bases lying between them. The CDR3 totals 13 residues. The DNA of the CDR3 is TGTGCCAGCAGTTGGACCGCTAACTATGGCTACACCTTC. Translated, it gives CASSWTANYGYTF.

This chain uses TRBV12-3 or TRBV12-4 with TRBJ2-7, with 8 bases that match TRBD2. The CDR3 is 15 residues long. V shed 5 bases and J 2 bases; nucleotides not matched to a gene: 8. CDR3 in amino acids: CASSPGGALTYEQYF. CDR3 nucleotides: TGTGCCAGCAGTCCCGGGGGGGCGCTAACCTACGAGCAGTACTTC.

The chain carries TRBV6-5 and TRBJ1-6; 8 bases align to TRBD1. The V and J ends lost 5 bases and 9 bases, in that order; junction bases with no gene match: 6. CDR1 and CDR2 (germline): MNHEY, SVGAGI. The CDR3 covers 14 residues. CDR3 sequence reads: CASSPGQGRSPLHF. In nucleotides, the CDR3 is TGTGCCAGCAGTCCCGGACAGGGCCGTTCACCCCTCCACTTT.

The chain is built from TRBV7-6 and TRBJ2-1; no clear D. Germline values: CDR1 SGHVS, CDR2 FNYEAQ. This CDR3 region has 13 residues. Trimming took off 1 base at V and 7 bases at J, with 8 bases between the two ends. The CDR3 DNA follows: TGTGCCAGCAGCTTAGGCCAACGAAATGAGCAGTTCTTC. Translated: CASSLGQRNEQFF.

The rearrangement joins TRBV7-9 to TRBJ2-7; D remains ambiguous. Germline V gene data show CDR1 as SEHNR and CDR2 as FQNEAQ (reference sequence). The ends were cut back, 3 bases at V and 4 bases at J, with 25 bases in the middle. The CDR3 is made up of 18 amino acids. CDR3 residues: CASSFSTPRTPSWYEQYF. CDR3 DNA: TGTGCCAGCAGCTTCAGCACCCCCCGGACCCCTTCGTGGTACGAGCAGTACTTC.

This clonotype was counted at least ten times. CDR3: CASSQGASGANVLTF. CDR3 nucleotide sequence: TGTGCCAGCAGCCAAGGGGCCTCTGGGGCCAACGTCCTGACTTTC. The rearrangement links TRBV7-3 to TRBJ2-6; TRBD1 might be the D (5 bases). There are 15 residues in the CDR3. The V gene lost 5 bases and the J gene lost 0 bases, with 8 bases spanning the gap. CDR1 is SGHTA and CDR2 is FQGTGA in the germline V gene.

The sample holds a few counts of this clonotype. CDR3 sequence: CATSLEGTAFF. The CDR3 DNA is TGTGCCACCAGTCTTGAGGGGACGGCTTTCTTT. The chain carries TRBV24-1 and TRBJ1-1; D is possibly TRBD1 (5 bases). CDR1 is KGHDR, CDR2 SFDVKD, per germline. The CDR3 is 11 amino acids. Trimming stripped 6 bases from V and 11 bases from J, with 12 bases between.

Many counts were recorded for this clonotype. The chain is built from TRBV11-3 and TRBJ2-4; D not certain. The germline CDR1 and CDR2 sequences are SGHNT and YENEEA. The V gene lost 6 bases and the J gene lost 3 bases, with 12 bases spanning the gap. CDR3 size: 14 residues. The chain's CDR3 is CASSSGWIKNIQYF. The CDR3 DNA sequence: TGTGCCAGCAGTTCCGGCTGGATCAAAAACATTCAGTACTTC.

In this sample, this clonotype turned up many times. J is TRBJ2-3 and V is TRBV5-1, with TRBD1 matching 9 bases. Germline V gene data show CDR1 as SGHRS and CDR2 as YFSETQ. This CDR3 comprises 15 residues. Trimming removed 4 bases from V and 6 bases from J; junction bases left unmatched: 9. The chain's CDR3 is CASSTGTGFSDTQYF. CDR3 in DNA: TGCGCCAGCAGCACCGGGACAGGGTTTTCGGATACGCAGTATTTT.

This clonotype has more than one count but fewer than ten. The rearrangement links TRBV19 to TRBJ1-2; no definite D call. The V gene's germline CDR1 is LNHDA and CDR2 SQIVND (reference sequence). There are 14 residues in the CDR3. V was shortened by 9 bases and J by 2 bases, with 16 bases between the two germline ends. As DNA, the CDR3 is TGTGCCAGCCAAGGAACATCCCTAAACTATGGCTACACCTTC. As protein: CASQGTSLNYGYTF.

CDR3 nucleotides: TGTGCCAGCAGTTCAAACACCGGGAGGATCATGGGGGGCTACACCTTC. As protein: CASSSNTGRIMGGYTF. The gene calls are TRBV27 and TRBJ1-2; D unresolved. Germline V lookup: CDR1 MNHEY, CDR2 SMNVEV (reference sequence). The CDR3 consists of 16 residues. V dropped 4 bases and J dropped 8 bases, with 23 bases sitting between them.

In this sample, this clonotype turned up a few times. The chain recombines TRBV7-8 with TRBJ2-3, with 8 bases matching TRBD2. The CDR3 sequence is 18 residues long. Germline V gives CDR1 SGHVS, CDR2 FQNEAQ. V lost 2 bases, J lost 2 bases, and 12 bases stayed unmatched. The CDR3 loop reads CASSLRRGGRYNTDTQYF. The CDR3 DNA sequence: TGTGCCAGCAGCTTACGACGGGGGGGCCGATACAACACAGATACGCAGTATTTT.